These 8 T cell receptor beta chains were sequenced from one sample in a study of CD8+CD57+ T cells in acquired aplastic anemia. Profiling of TCR beta VDJ combinations and CDR3 sequences used genomic DNA as template. TCRdb redid the calling of the reads with MiXCR, one entry per CDR3 protein. This sample has a few hundred thousand distinct CDR3 sequences, with 60% to 80% found just once. The sample was sorted CD4+, CD8+, or CD8+CD57+ T cells (not recorded which) from PBMCs. The receptors were gathered from a human donor in good health, serving as a control.

CDR3 sequence: CSAPREGLYEQYF. As DNA, the CDR3 is TGCAGTGCTCCTAGGGAGGGACTCTACGAGCAGTACTTC. V usage is TRBV20-1 and J usage is TRBJ2-7, with TRBD2 identical over 7 bases. This CDR3 has 13 amino acids. Germline CDR1 is DFQATT and CDR2 is SNEGSKA (reference sequence). With 5 bases clipped from V and 3 bases from J, the junction kept 7 bases outside the gene matches.

V gene TRBV25-1 combines with J gene TRBJ2-3; D is possibly TRBD1 or TRBD2 (7 bases each). The CDR3 runs 15 residues. Germline CDR1 and CDR2: MGHDK and SYGVNS. V gave up 8 bases and J gave up 4 bases, with 19 bases separating them. The CDR3 region is CASGAGGGPADTQYF. CDR3 nucleotide sequence: TGTGCCAGCGGGGCAGGGGGGGGGCCCGCAGATACGCAGTATTTT.

This clonotype was seen repeatedly, ten times or more. This sequence joins TRBV29-1 and TRBJ1-1, with D maybe TRBD1 (5 bases). The CDR3 runs 14 residues. Per the germline V gene, CDR1 is SQVTM and CDR2 is ANQGSEA. DNA for the CDR3: TGCAGGATCGATTCGGGGCCTTTGAACACTGAAGCTTTCTTT. Amino acid sequence: CRIDSGPLNTEAFF.

This clonotype has a count of ten or more. V usage is TRBV12-3 or TRBV12-4 and J usage is TRBJ1-4; tentatively, D is TRBD1 (6 bases). This CDR3 is built from 14 residues. Trimming took off 3 bases at V and 10 bases at J, with 15 bases between the two ends. CDR3 coding DNA: TGTGCCAGCAGTTTGAACAGGGCGGGGGGAAAACTGTTTTTT. Amino acid sequence: CASSLNRAGGKLFF.

The V and J genes are TRBV6-1 and TRBJ1-1; possible D gene TRBD1, 6 bases. CDR1 and CDR2 (germline): MNHNS, SASEGT. The CDR3 extends over 14 amino acids. Trimming cost V 5 bases and J 1 base, with 11 bases left between them. The CDR3 sequence is CASSRRDTNTEAFF. The CDR3 DNA sequence: TGTGCCAGCAGTCGCCGGGACACGAACACTGAAGCTTTCTTT.

At least ten counts were recorded for this clonotype. This chain joins TRBV7-2 and TRBJ1-1; no clear D. The ends were cut back, 1 base at V and 8 bases at J, with 11 bases in the middle. Germline V gives CDR1 SGHTA, CDR2 FQGNSA. This CDR3 region has 13 residues. The CDR3 DNA follows: TGTGCCAGCAGCTTAGATCTGTTTATGGAAGCTTTCTTT. Translating gives CASSLDLFMEAFF.

This clonotype was observed many times. J is TRBJ1-1 and V is TRBV6-5; 7 bases map to TRBD1. The CDR3 is made up of 14 amino acids. The V and J ends lost 6 bases and 0 bases, in that order; junction bases with no gene match: 4. CDR1 is MNHEY, CDR2 SVGAGI, per germline. In DNA, the CDR3 is TGTGCCAGCAGACGGGGACAGATGAACACTGAAGCTTTCTTT. Amino acid sequence: CASRRGQMNTEAFF.

In its sample, this clonotype was seen once. The junction departs from germline at one end; a sequencing error may be responsible. In DNA, the CDR3 is TGTGCCAGCAGTGAATTGGGGGCTAGGGTCAACGAAACCCTGGTTTTT. Translated, it gives CASSELGARVNETLVF. The chain links TRBV10-1 to TRBJ1-4, with D perhaps matching TRBD1 (6 bases). The CDR3 extends over 16 amino acids. Germline CDR1 WNHNN, CDR2 SYGVQD (reference sequence).